This TCR beta chain emerged from a study of blood T cell repertoires in COVID-19. Study details: COVID-19 samples, acute and convalescent, were from the United States, Italy and Spain. In each case, the material was cDNA or gDNA derived from T cells, B-cell-depleted T cells, or PBMCs.

Original processing methods: Reference gene primer amplification in the assay estimated nucleated cell counts. TCRdb keeps only in-frame clones here, not all; method: immunoSEQ multiplex PCR. V and J calls and clone size are as listed in that table; D and trimming were resolved from the DNA. The sample carries some 310,000 clones, around nine tenths recorded once. A note on this clone: Different DNA sequences within this sample yield the same CDR3.

Sequencing used peripheral blood. This TCR came from a man aged 45-65 years with active or convalescent COVID-19.

CDR3 sequence: CASSQDRSYEQYF. CDR3 sequence (DNA): TGCGCCAGCAGCCAAGATCGGAGTTACGAGCAGTACTTC. V usage is TRBV4-3 and J usage is TRBJ2-7; no reliable D call. This CDR3 spans 13 amino acids. Germline assignment: CDR1 LGHNA and CDR2 YSLEER. Trimming cost V 0 bases and J 4 bases, with 7 bases left between them.